Detailed here is one T cell receptor (beta chain). The data belong to a study of CD8+ T cells in alopecia areata. As for the study in general: Patients received oral tofacitinib, 5 to 10 mg twice daily, for moderate-to-severe alopecia areata. Disease severity was quantified as SALT score of affected scalp area.

Treatment in this sample: oral pan-JAK inhibitor, 5-10 mg twice daily. Separation by sorting yielded CD4+ and CD8+ T cells from PBMCs. cDNA prepared by RNA extraction and subsequent reverse transcription served as the template for sequencing. Profiled with immunoSEQ multiplex PCR; TCRdb holds only in-frame clones, not every one. The sample includes over 80,000 clones, roughly 45% of them seen just once. Trimming took off 4 bases at V and 5 bases at J, with 11 bases between the two ends. CDR3 length: 14 amino acids. Germline V gene lookup returns CDR1 MGHRA and CDR2 YSYEKL. The source of this sequence is a human donor with alopecia areata. The V call is TRBV4-1, the J call TRBJ2-2; either TRBD1 or TRBD2 may fit D (5 bases each). Sequencing used CD8+ T cells sorted from blood, obtained at week 24, from a patient treated with tofacitinib. The CDR3 protein is CASSRGPTTGELFF. CDR3 DNA: TGCGCCAGCAGCCGGGGACCGACTACCGGGGAGCTGTTTTTT.